This paragraph covers one TCR beta chain sequence. Its antigen is undetermined. Each CDR3 protein is one row after TCRdb ran MiXCR on the 5' RACE reads. The table shows 200,000 or so distinct CDR3 sequences, with approximately 15% occurring only once. Germline V CDR1 and CDR2: MNHNS, SASEGT. V shed 6 bases and J shed 2 bases, with 10 bases lying between them. The CDR3 runs to 13 residues. These data originate in a study of identical twins. Study findings and constraints: Memory repertoires showed no such pattern, whereas abundant cord blood beta clonotypes carried fewer insertions.

The same data also contributed to another study, on T cells expressing NK-cell markers. This second study says: Obtained from sorted CD3+CD56+NKG2C+, CD3+CD56+NKG2C- and CD3+CD56-NKG2C+ T cells were the TCR beta repertoires. With respect to HCMV, most of the eight sequenced donors were seropositive, and one was seronegative.

The chain couples TRBV6-1 to TRBJ2-5, with a weak D call TRBD1 (5 bases). The sample taken for sequencing was CD8+ T cells sorted from blood. The receptor was derived from a woman between 18 and 29 years old in good health. The CDR3 DNA is TGTGCCAGCAGGGGGCTAACGCAAGAGACCCAGTACTTC. This gives the protein CASRGLTQETQYF.